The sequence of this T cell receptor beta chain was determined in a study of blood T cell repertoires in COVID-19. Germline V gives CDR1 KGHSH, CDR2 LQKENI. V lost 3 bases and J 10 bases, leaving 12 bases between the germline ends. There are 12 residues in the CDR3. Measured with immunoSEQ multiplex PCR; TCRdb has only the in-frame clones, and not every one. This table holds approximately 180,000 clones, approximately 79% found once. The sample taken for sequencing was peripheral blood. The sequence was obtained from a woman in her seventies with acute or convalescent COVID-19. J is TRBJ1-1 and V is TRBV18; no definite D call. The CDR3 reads CASSPGLEGAFF. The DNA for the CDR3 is TGTGCCAGCTCACCTGGTCTCGAGGGAGCTTTCTTT.